This T cell receptor (beta chain) came from a study of tumor and adjacent non-tumor tissue in lung cancer. Study summary: The cohort had about a dozen adenocarcinoma, a couple of squamous cell and 1 small cell patients. The patients, some ten men and about 5 women, were roughly 30 to 80 with stage I to III disease.

The germline CDR1 and CDR2 sequences are SQVTM and ANQGSEA. Unmatched junction bases numbered 18, after V lost 6 bases and J lost 12 bases. The CDR3 spans 14 residues. This sample's RNA came from whole unsorted tissue. TCRbeta libraries were built with three rounds of nested PCR, modified from ARM-PCR. A single record per CDR3 protein comes from TCRdb applying MiXCR to the multiplex PCR reads. The table shows 120,000 or so distinct CDR3 sequences, with about 80% occurring only once. The clonotype originates from an older man with non-small cell lung cancer. The gene calls are TRBV29-1 and TRBJ1-1; 8 positions match TRBD1. The sequencing sample was made of lung tumor tissue. The CDR3 DNA sequence: TGCAGCGTCCTCGGACAGGGAACTAAAACTGGACCTTTCTTT. Translation gives CSVLGQGTKTGPFF. The full variable domain, its missing parts supplied by reference TRBV29-1 and TRBJ1-1, is SAVISQKPSRDICQRGTSLTIQCQVDSQVTMMFWYRQQPGQSLTLIATANQGSEATYESGFVIDKFPISRPNLTFSTLTVSNMSPEDSSIYLCSVLGQGTKTGPFFGQGTRLTVV.